This TCR beta chain was obtained from a study of a mutant IDH1 vaccine in newly diagnosed glioma. Regarding time point: baseline, week 1 (first vaccination visit). The treatment here: pre-vaccination baseline after standard-of-care therapy. Here immunoSEQ multiplex PCR was the method, and the copy in TCRdb shows in-frame clones only, minus some. The table includes over 45,000 clones, approximately 92% detected once. The CDR3 extends over 15 amino acids. From germline, CDR1 is SQVTM and CDR2 ANQGSEA. V lost 3 bases to trimming and J lost 1 base; unmatched junction nucleotides: 5. This sample comprised PBMCs, obtained from a glioma patient treated with radiotherapy, temozolomide or both. V usage is TRBV29-1 and J usage is TRBJ2-7; 11 bases align to TRBD1. This TCR was sampled from a man aged 45 to 65 with glioma. CDR3 in DNA: TGCAGCGTTGATGGAGGGACAGGGGGATCCTACGAGCAGTACTTC. Translated: CSVDGGTGGSYEQYF.